The 23 T cell receptor beta chains reported below all come from one sample, sequenced in a study of blood T cells in healthy people across ages. Next came a second PCR, run for about 6 to 12 cycles, which used a sample-barcoded 5' primer along with a J-beta primer mix. TCRdb ran MiXCR on the 5' RACE reads and lists one entry per CDR3 protein. The sample holds about 580,000 distinct CDR3 sequences, 40% to 50% seen once. Sequencing was performed on blood. All receptors derive from a man older than 75 in good health.

V and J are TRBV20-1 and TRBJ2-7, with D tentatively TRBD2 (5 bases). The V end lost 0 bases, the J end lost 0 bases, and 12 bases lay between the germline ends. CDR1 and CDR2 (germline): DFQATT, SNEGSKA (reference sequence). The CDR3 is made up of 15 amino acids. CDR3 sequence: CSARDLRGSSYEQYF. CDR3 nucleotide sequence: TGCAGTGCTAGAGACCTCCGGGGTAGCTCCTACGAGCAGTACTTC.

This sequence joins TRBV7-2 and TRBJ1-2, with D perhaps TRBD1 (5 bases). Germline V gene sequence: CDR1 SGHTA, CDR2 FQGNSA. Trimming cost V 5 bases and J 8 bases, with 15 bases left between them. The CDR3 extends over 13 amino acids. The CDR3 bases are TGTGCCAGCAGCCCGGAGGGGAGCCCGGGCTACACCTTC. It is translated as CASSPEGSPGYTF. The full variable domain, completed using reference TRBV7-2 and TRBJ1-2, is GAGVSQSPSNKVTEKGKDVELRCDPISGHTALYWYRQSLGQGLEFLIYFQGNSAPDKSGLPSDRFSAERTGGSVSTLTIQRTQQEDSAVYLCASSPEGSPGYTFGSGTRLTVV.

The genes are TRBV12-3 or TRBV12-4 and TRBJ2-3; 9 nucleotides line up with TRBD1. The CDR3 spans 16 residues. The trim removed 6 bases at V and 4 bases at J, leaving 11 bases unmatched. The CDR3 sequence is CASSHHGQGIPDTQYF. The CDR3 nucleotides are TGTGCCAGCAGCCACCATGGACAGGGGATTCCAGATACGCAGTATTTT.

The chain links TRBV20-1 to TRBJ2-3, with TRBD2 matching over 10 bases. Per the germline V gene, CDR1 is DFQATT and CDR2 is SNEGSKA (reference sequence). The junction had 14 bases not matched to a gene; V was cut back by 5 bases and J by 6 bases. This CDR3 has 16 amino acids. The CDR3 loop is CSAQRLAGKGGDTQYF. For the CDR3, the DNA is TGCAGTGCTCAGCGACTAGCGGGTAAAGGGGGGGATACGCAGTATTTT.

This clonotype has a count of ten or more. The J gene is TRBJ2-1, the V gene TRBV6-5; D might be TRBD1 (6 bases). This CDR3 is 14 amino acids long. Germline V gene data show CDR1 as MNHEY and CDR2 as SVGAGI. The V end lost 6 bases, the J end lost 3 bases, and 12 bases lay between the germline ends. This chain's CDR3 is CASRRRDNYNEQFF. CDR3 sequence (DNA): TGTGCCAGCAGGCGCCGGGACAACTACAATGAGCAGTTCTTC.

This clonotype was counted only a few times. The chain carries TRBV24-1 and TRBJ2-1; D is unresolved. Trimming pared 4 bases from V and 5 bases from J, leaving 11 bases between. Per the germline V gene, CDR1 is KGHDR and CDR2 is SFDVKD. The CDR3 spans 14 residues. The CDR3 DNA sequence: TGTGCCACCAGTGAAAAGGGCCGAGACAATGAGCAGTTCTTC. This gives the protein CATSEKGRDNEQFF.

Details on this clonotype: This may be a read error: a much more frequent sequence differs by one nucleotide. J is TRBJ1-1 and V is TRBV6-5; D unclear. Germline CDR1 MNHEY, CDR2 SVGAGI. CDR3 size: 14 residues. CDR3 amino acids: CASSDSPSRTEAFF. The CDR3 nucleotides are TGTGCCAGCAGTGACTCCCCCAGCCGCACTGAAGCTTTCTTT.

The rearrangement joins TRBV12-3 or TRBV12-4 to TRBJ2-7; D remains ambiguous. CDR3 length: 15 residues. Trimming stripped 4 bases from V and 10 bases from J, with 23 bases between. The CDR3, as DNA: TGTGCCAGCAGTTATGATCCACAGACAAAAGAGGCCCAGTACTTC. This translates into CASSYDPQTKEAQYF.

This clonotype was observed at least ten times. The V gene is TRBV29-1, the J gene TRBJ2-5, with unresolved D. Trimming took 4 bases from V and 2 from J, leaving 5 bases between them. The CDR3 sequence is 11 residues long. CDR1 SQVTM and CDR2 ANQGSEA come from the germline V gene. This chain's CDR3 is CSVANQETQYF. The CDR3 DNA reads as TGCAGCGTTGCTAATCAAGAGACCCAGTACTTC. The full variable domain, with the rest looked up from reference TRBV29-1 and TRBJ2-5, is SAVISQKPSRDICQRGTSLTIQCQVDSQVTMMFWYRQQPGQSLTLIATANQGSEATYESGFVIDKFPISRPNLTFSTLTVSNMSPEDSSIYLCSVANQETQYFGPGTRLLVL.

In regard to this clonotype: The junction departs from germline at one end; a sequencing error may be responsible. This chain joins TRBV7-9 and TRBJ2-5; 9 positions match TRBD2. This CDR3 spans 18 amino acids. Germline V gene lookup returns CDR1 SEHNR and CDR2 FQNEAQ (reference sequence). In DNA form, the CDR3 reads TGTTCCAGCAGCGCACTGGGGCTAGCGGGGAACTCCCAAGAGACCCAGTACTTC. Its protein is CSSSALGLAGNSQETQYF.

This chain connects TRBV5-1 to TRBJ2-1; D might be TRBD1 (5 bases). The CDR3 has 15 residues. V gave up 4 bases and J gave up 7 bases, with 18 bases separating them. In germline, CDR1 is SGHRS, CDR2 YFSETQ. In nucleotides, the CDR3 is TGCGCCAGCAGCGCGCCGACAGACCCTCAGAATGAGCAGTTCTTC. As protein: CASSAPTDPQNEQFF.

There are a few counts of this clonotype. The gene calls are TRBV30 and TRBJ2-1, with D possibly being TRBD2 (6 bases). This CDR3 comprises 10 residues. CDR1 is GTSNPN, CDR2 SVGIG, per germline (reference sequence). CDR3 sequence (DNA): TGTGCTTTGGGAGGAAATGAGCAGTTCTTC. Protein product: CALGGNEQFF. The whole variable domain, filled in from reference TRBV30 and TRBJ2-1, reads SQTIHQWPATLVQPVGSPLSLECTVEGTSNPNLYWYRQAAGRGLQLLFYSVGIGQISSEVPQNLSASRPQDRQFILSSKKLLLSDSGFYLCALGGNEQFFGPGTRLTVL.

The chain is built from TRBV4-1 and TRBJ2-5; tentatively, D is TRBD2 (6 bases). TRBJ2-7 matches the DNA end more closely, so the J call is doubtful. The CDR3 totals 15 residues. CDR1 is MGHRA, CDR2 YSYEKL, per germline. The CDR3 sequence is CASSQEGLRPYEQYF. CDR3 DNA: TGCGCCAGCAGCCAAGAGGGACTCCGCCCCTACGAGCAGTACTTC.

This clonotype showed up just a few times. The rearrangement uses TRBV20-1 and TRBJ2-1; no reliable D call. Germline CDR1 reads DFQATT; CDR2 reads SNEGSKA (reference sequence). V lost 0 bases to trimming and J lost 0 bases, with 9 bases between them. CDR3 length: 15 amino acids. The CDR3 region is CSARDWRSSYNEQFF. The CDR3 coding sequence is TGCAGTGCTAGAGATTGGCGGAGCTCCTACAATGAGCAGTTCTTC.

J is TRBJ2-4 and V is TRBV2; the match to TRBD1 covers 10 bases. The J call is doubtful: the DNA matches TRBJ2-7 better. The CDR3 totals 13 residues. Germline V gene data show CDR1 as SNHLY and CDR2 as FYNNEI. Here the CDR3 DNA reads TGTGCCAGCGGGAGACAGGGGGCACACGAGCAGTACTTC. Translation gives CASGRQGAHEQYF.

The table lists this clonotype with many counts. V usage is TRBV27 and J usage is TRBJ2-6; D uncertain. The CDR3 has 14 residues. V gave up 0 bases and J gave up 6 bases, with 6 bases separating them. Germline assignment: CDR1 MNHEY and CDR2 SMNVEV (reference sequence). DNA of the CDR3: TGTGCCAGCAGTTTATCGACGGAGGCCAACGTCCTGACTTTC. This encodes CASSLSTEANVLTF.

The V call is TRBV7-2, the J call TRBJ2-1; 13 nucleotides agree with TRBD2. This CDR3 is 15 amino acids long. From germline, CDR1 is SGHTA and CDR2 FQGNSA. V shed 5 bases, J shed 2 bases, and the junction held 0 bases outside the gene matches. DNA of the CDR3: TGTGCCAGCAGCACTAGCGGGGGGGCCTACAATGAGCAGTTCTTC. This translates into CASSTSGGAYNEQFF. Variable domain in full (rest from reference TRBV7-2 and TRBJ2-1): GAGVSQSPSNKVTEKGKDVELRCDPISGHTALYWYRQSLGQGLEFLIYFQGNSAPDKSGLPSDRFSAERTGGSVSTLTIQRTQQEDSAVYLCASSTSGGAYNEQFFGPGTRLTVL.

This clonotype occurred once. This chain links TRBV6-2 or TRBV6-3 with TRBJ2-2, with 9 nucleotides matching TRBD1. The CDR3 covers 16 residues. The germline gives CDR1 MNHEY, CDR2 SVGEGT. The V and J ends lost 4 bases and 2 bases, in that order; junction bases with no gene match: 5. Written as DNA, the CDR3 is TGTGCCAGCAGTTGGGACAGGGTAAAAAACACCGGGGAGCTGTTTTTT. Its translation: CASSWDRVKNTGELFF.

The CDR3 nucleotides read TGTGCCAGCAGTTACACCCAGACTAGCACGGAGACCCAGTACTTC. It yields the protein CASSYTQTSTETQYF. The chain couples TRBV6-2 or TRBV6-3 to TRBJ2-5; 7 bases match TRBD2. This CDR3 spans 15 amino acids. The V and J ends lost 2 bases and 5 bases, in that order; junction bases with no gene match: 8. The germline V gene encodes CDR1 MNHEY and CDR2 SVGEGT.

This clonotype was seen many times. The chain links TRBV29-1 to TRBJ2-1, with TRBD1 matching over 7 bases. The ends lost 7 bases at V and 6 bases at J; junction bases unmatched: 6. Germline CDR1 and CDR2: SQVTM and ANQGSEA. CDR3 length equals 12 residues. The DNA for the CDR3 is TGCAGCGCCCCCCGACAGGGCAATGAGCAGTTCTTC. Translated: CSAPRQGNEQFF.

Concerning this clonotype itself: Its ends do not fully match the called genes, so a read error is possible. This chain links TRBV10-3 with TRBJ2-5; 8 bases map to TRBD1. Germline CDR1 reads ENHRY; CDR2 reads SYGVKD. The CDR3 spans 15 residues. The CDR3 bases are TGTGCCACCAGTGAAGACCGGACAGGGTTCAATGAGCAGTACTTC. Its translation: CATSEDRTGFNEQYF.

V gene TRBV11-1 combines with J gene TRBJ2-7; the D is unclear. CDR1 is SGHAT and CDR2 is FQDESV in the germline V gene (reference sequence). V shed 2 bases and J shed 3 bases, with 20 bases lying between them. The length of the CDR3 is 17 residues. Written as DNA, the CDR3 is TGTGCCAGCAGCTTAAAAGGACCGCGAGGAGTGGGCTACGAGCAGTACTTC. As protein: CASSLKGPRGVGYEQYF.

This clonotype turned up a few times. The chain is built from TRBV3-1 and TRBJ2-7; no clear D gene. CDR3 length: 15 residues. V was trimmed by 0 bases and J by 4 bases, leaving 13 bases between them. Germline CDR1 reads LGHDT; CDR2 reads YNNKEL (reference sequence). CDR3 nucleotide sequence: TGTGCCAGCAGCCAAGATCATGTTCGCGGATACGAGCAGTACTTC. It yields the protein CASSQDHVRGYEQYF.